A single T cell receptor (beta chain) is shown here with its context. A junction end diverges from the germline sequence, so it may reflect a read error. The record originates from a study of molecular identifiers for immune sequencing clone quantification. Germline V lookup: CDR1 SGHDN, CDR2 FVKESK. This CDR3 region has 17 residues. Generation of bulk TCR libraries relied on previously described methods and listed TCR primers. From the PCR reads, TCRdb called clonotypes with MiXCR, one entry per CDR3 protein. The sample records approximately 680,000 distinct CDR3 sequences, 25% being singletons. The sample was naive CD8+ T cells from blood, with Jurkat cell RNA spiked in. Subset of the sample: FACS-sorted CD8+CD4-CCR7+CD45RA+ naive T cells. The TCR originated in a human donor in good health. Some libraries in this study had Jurkat cell RNA spiked in. The V and J genes are TRBV14 and TRBJ1-6; unclear D gene. CDR3 sequence (DNA): TGTGCCAGCAACCAAGTCGAAACAACGACCTATAATTCACCCCTCCACTTT. Protein: CASNQVETTTYNSPLHF.